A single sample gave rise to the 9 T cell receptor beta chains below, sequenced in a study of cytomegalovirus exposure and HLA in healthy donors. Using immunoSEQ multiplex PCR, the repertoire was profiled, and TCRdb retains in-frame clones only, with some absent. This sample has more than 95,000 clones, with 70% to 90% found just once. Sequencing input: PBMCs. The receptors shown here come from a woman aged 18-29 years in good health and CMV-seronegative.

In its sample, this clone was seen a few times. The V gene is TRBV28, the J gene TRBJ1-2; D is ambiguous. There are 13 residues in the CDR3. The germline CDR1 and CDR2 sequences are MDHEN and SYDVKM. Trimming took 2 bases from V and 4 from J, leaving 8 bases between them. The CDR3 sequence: CASSLQASYGYTF. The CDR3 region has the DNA TGTGCCAGCAGTTTACAGGCCAGCTATGGCTACACCTTC.

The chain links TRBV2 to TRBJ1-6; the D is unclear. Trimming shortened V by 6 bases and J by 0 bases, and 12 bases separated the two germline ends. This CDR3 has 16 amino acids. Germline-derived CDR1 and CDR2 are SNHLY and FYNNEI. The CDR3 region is CASREQLSSYNSPLHF. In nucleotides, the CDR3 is TGTGCCAGCAGGGAACAACTGAGCTCCTATAATTCACCCCTCCACTTT.

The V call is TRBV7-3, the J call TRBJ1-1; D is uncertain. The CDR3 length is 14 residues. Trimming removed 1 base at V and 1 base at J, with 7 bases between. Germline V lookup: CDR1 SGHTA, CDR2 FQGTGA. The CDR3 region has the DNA TGTGCCAGCAGCTTAATTCCAGGGAACACTGAAGCTTTCTTT. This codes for CASSLIPGNTEAFF.

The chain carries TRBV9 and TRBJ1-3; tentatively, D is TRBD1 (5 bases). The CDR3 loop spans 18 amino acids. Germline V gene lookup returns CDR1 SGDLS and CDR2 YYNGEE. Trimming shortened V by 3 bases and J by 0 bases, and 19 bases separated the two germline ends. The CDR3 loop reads CASSDSVQGMDSGNTIYF. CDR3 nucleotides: TGTGCCAGCAGCGACTCGGTTCAGGGAATGGACTCTGGAAACACCATATATTTT.

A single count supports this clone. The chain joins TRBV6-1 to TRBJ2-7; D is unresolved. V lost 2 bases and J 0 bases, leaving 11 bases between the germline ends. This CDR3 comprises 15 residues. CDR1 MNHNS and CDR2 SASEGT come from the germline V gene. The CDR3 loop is CASSEYRWSSYEQYF. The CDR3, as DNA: TGTGCCAGCAGTGAATATCGCTGGAGCTCCTACGAGCAGTACTTC.

CDR3 protein: CASRFRDKVPYEQYF. DNA of the CDR3: TGTGCCAGCAGATTCAGGGATAAGGTACCCTACGAGCAGTACTTC. The V and J genes are TRBV27 and TRBJ2-7; a weak D match, TRBD1 (5 bases). The germline V gene encodes CDR1 MNHEY and CDR2 SMNVEV (reference sequence). Trimming shortened V by 6 bases and J by 2 bases, and 17 bases separated the two germline ends. The CDR3 is 15 residues long.

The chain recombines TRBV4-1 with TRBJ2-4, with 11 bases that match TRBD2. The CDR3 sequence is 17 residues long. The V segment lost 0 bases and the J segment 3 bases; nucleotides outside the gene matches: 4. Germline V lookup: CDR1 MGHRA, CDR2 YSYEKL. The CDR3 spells CASSQELAGVVKNIQYF. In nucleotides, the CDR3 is TGCGCCAGCAGCCAAGAACTAGCGGGAGTAGTCAAAAACATTCAGTACTTC.

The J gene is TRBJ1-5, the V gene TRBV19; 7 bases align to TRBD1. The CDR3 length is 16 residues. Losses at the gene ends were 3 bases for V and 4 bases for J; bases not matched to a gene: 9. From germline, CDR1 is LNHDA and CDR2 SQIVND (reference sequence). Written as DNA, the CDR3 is TGTGCCAGTAGTATCCCGACAGGGAATTGGAATCAGCCCCAGCATTTT. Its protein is CASSIPTGNWNQPQHF.

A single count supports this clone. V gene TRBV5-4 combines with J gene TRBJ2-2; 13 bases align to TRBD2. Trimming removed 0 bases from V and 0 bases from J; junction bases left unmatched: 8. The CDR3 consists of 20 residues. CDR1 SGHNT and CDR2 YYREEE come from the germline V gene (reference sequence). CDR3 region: CASSLGGTSGTHANTGELFF. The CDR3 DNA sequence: TGTGCCAGCAGCTTGGGTGGGACTAGCGGGACCCACGCGAACACCGGGGAGCTGTTTTTT. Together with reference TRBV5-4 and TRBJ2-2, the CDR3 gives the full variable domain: ETGVTQSPTHLIKTRGQQVTLRCSSQSGHNTVSWYQQALGQGPQFIFQYYREEENGRGNFPPRFSGLQFPNYSSELNVNALELDDSALYLCASSLGGTSGTHANTGELFFGEGSRLTVL.